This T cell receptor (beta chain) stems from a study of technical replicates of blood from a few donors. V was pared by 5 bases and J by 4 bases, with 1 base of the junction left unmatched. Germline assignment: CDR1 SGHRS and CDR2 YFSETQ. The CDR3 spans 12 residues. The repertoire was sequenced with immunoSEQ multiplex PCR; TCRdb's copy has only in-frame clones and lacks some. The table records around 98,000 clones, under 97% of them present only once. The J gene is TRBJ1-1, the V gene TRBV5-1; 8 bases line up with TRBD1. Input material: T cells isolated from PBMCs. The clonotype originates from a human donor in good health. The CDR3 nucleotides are TGCGCCAGCAGAACAGGGGGCACTGAAGCTTTCTTT. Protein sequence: CASRTGGTEAFF. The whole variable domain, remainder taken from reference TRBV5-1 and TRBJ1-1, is KAGVTQTPRYLIKTRGQQVTLSCSPISGHRSVSWYQQTPGQGLQFLFEYFSETQRNKGNFPGRFSGRQFSNSRSEMNVSTLELGDSALYLCASRTGGTEAFFGQGTRLTVV.